A selection of T cell receptor beta chains follows, all from one sample in a study of regulatory T cells. Libraries were prepared by immunoSEQ multiplex PCR; TCRdb keeps only in-frame clonotypes and omits some of them. The data show more than 1,000 clones, around nine tenths seen once. The specimen was CD4+ Tregs sorted from blood. The receptors originated from a person between 30 and 45 years old with CD3G deficiency. Each CDR3 is given with its conserved first and last residue. Each record gives: CDR3 protein, CDR3 DNA, J gene, clone size, V gene, D gene. A D gene is named only where the DNA matches it firmly. A row's size may be missing; if present it is once, few, many or a size class.

CASRPQRGGYTEAFF | TGTGCCAGCAGGCCACAGCGGGGTGGGTACACTGAAGCTTTCTTT | TRBJ1-1 | few | TRBV28 | -
CASSPGALWGYTF | TGTGCCAGCTCACCAGGGGCCCTATGGGGCTACACCTTC | TRBJ1-2 | - | TRBV18 | -
CASSFGHSTDTQYF | TGCGCCAGCAGCTTCGGCCATAGCACAGATACGCAGTATTTT | TRBJ2-3 | - | TRBV5-1 | -
CASSTGLAGGPGDTQYF | TGCGCCAGCAGCACCGGACTAGCGGGAGGTCCCGGTGATACGCAGTATTTT | TRBJ2-3 | - | TRBV5-1 | TRBD2
CASSYTGGTEAFF | TGTGCCAGCAGTTACACGGGGGGTACTGAAGCTTTCTTT | TRBJ1-1 | - | TRBV6-5 | -
CASREPGQGGEKLFF | TGTGCCAGCAGAGAACCGGGACAGGGTGGTGAAAAACTGTTTTTT | TRBJ1-4 | few | TRBV28 | TRBD1
CASSPRGDDYGYTF | TGTGCCAGCAGTCCTAGGGGGGACGACTATGGCTACACCTTC | TRBJ1-2 | - | TRBV27 | -
CATRGAEVGQYEQYF | TGTGCCACCCGGGGAGCGGAAGTCGGTCAGTACGAGCAGTACTTC | TRBJ2-7 | - | TRBV6-1 | -
CAINLTPGGEQYF | TGTGCCATCAATCTCACGCCAGGGGGCGAGCAGTACTTC | TRBJ2-7 | - | TRBV10-3 | TRBD1
CASSPTVSGANVLTF | TGCGCCAGCAGCCCCACTGTCTCTGGGGCCAACGTCCTGACTTTC | TRBJ2-6 | - | TRBV5-1 | -
CASSLNYGYTF | TGTGCCAGCAGTCTTAACTATGGCTACACCTTC | TRBJ1-2 | - | TRBV6-5 | -
CASSLERQGGAYGYTF | TGTGCCAGCAGCTTAGAGAGGCAGGGTGGGGCCTATGGCTACACCTTC | TRBJ1-2 | - | TRBV11-2 | -
CASSYSANSPLHF | TGTGCCAGCAGTTACTCGGCCAATTCACCCCTCCACTTT | TRBJ1-6 | - | TRBV6-5 | -
CASSLEGGGYGYTF | TGCGCCAGCAGCTTGGAGGGAGGCGGCTATGGCTACACCTTC | TRBJ1-2 | - | TRBV5-1 | -
CASSLLPTDTQYF | TGTGCCAGCAGCCTCCTACCCACAGATACGCAGTATTTT | TRBJ2-3 | once | TRBV14 | -
CASSPGLAGADTQYF | TGCGCCAGCAGCCCGGGACTAGCGGGGGCAGATACGCAGTATTTT | TRBJ2-3 | - | TRBV5-1 | TRBD2
CASSKRMAGLGGNEQFF | TGTGCCAGTAGTAAAAGAATGGCGGGTCTTGGAGGGAATGAGCAGTTCTTC | TRBJ2-1 | - | TRBV19 | -
CSARTVSGYTF | TGCAGTGCTAGGACAGTATCCGGCTACACCTTC | TRBJ1-2 | - | TRBV20-1 | -
CAIIGARGNGYTF | TGTGCCATCATAGGGGCGCGGGGGAATGGCTACACCTTC | TRBJ1-2 | few | TRBV10-3 | -
CASSLQAGNSNQPQHF | TGTGCCAGCAGTTTACAGGCAGGTAATAGCAATCAGCCCCAGCATTTT | TRBJ1-5 | - | TRBV28 | -
CASSLAGRTEAFF | TGCGCCAGCAGCTTAGCGGGAAGGACTGAAGCTTTCTTT | TRBJ1-1 | few | TRBV5-1 | -
CASSLFGGRAEAFF | TGCGCCAGCAGCTTATTTGGAGGGAGAGCTGAAGCTTTCTTT | TRBJ1-1 | - | TRBV5-1 | -
CAWRRAANTGELFF | TGTGCCTGGAGAAGGGCTGCGAACACCGGGGAGCTGTTTTTT | TRBJ2-2 | - | TRBV30 | -
CASSLVGGNTIYF | TGTGCCAGCAGCTTAGTTGGTGGAAACACCATATATTTT | TRBJ1-3 | - | TRBV7-9 | -
CASSFGGQTNTEAFF | TGCGCCAGCAGCTTTGGCGGACAGACGAACACTGAAGCTTTCTTT | TRBJ1-1 | once | TRBV5-1 | -
CASSLGRTDTQYF | TGTGCCAGCAGTTTGGGGCGCACAGATACGCAGTATTTT | TRBJ2-3 | - | TRBV28 | -
CASSLTWNTEAFF | TGTGCCAGCAGCCTAACATGGAACACTGAAGCTTTCTTT | TRBJ1-1 | - | TRBV7-9 | -
CASSRGGVNNEQFF | TGTGCCAGCAGCCGGGGGGGAGTCAACAATGAGCAGTTCTTC | TRBJ2-1 | once | TRBV7-2 | TRBD2
CASSFRSGQGARNEQFF | TGTGCCAGCAGCTTCCGCTCGGGACAGGGGGCCAGAAATGAGCAGTTCTTC | TRBJ2-1 | - | TRBV7-2 | TRBD1
CASSHSGTRNEQYF | TGTGCCAGCAGCCATTCCGGGACTAGGAACGAGCAGTACTTC | TRBJ2-7 | - | TRBV7-9 | TRBD2
CASSHVTRATGYTF | TGTGCCAGCAGTCATGTGACCCGGGCCACTGGCTACACCTTC | TRBJ1-2 | - | TRBV6-6 | -
CASSGAGTTRTEQYF | TGTGCCAGCAGTGGCGCCGGGACCACCCGAACCGAGCAGTACTTC | TRBJ2-7 | - | TRBV6-1 | -
CASSLWQGAREETGELFF | TGTGCCAGCAGCTTATGGCAGGGGGCAAGAGAAGAAACCGGGGAGCTGTTTTTT | TRBJ2-2 | - | TRBV7-9 | TRBD1
CASSRTGGSGNTEAFF | TGTGCCAGCAGCCGGACAGGGGGCTCGGGGAACACTGAAGCTTTCTTT | TRBJ1-1 | - | TRBV7-9 | TRBD1
CASSVGQTSTDTQYF | TGTGCCAGCAGCGTAGGACAGACTAGCACAGATACGCAGTATTTT | TRBJ2-3 | - | TRBV9 | -
CASSQDTGFRGRVYEQYF | TGTGCCAGCAGCCAAGATACCGGATTTAGGGGGAGGGTATACGAGCAGTACTTC | TRBJ2-7 | large | TRBV4-2 | -
CASSPLEERGRVFF | TGTGCCAGCTCACCTTTAGAGGAGAGGGGGCGAGTGTTCTTC | TRBJ2-1 | - | TRBV18 | TRBD1
CASREGHHEQYF | TGTGCCAGCAGGGAAGGGCATCACGAGCAGTACTTC | TRBJ2-7 | - | TRBV28 | -
CASSLGSGGTGANVLTF | TGTGCCAGCAGCTTAGGGTCGGGAGGCACTGGGGCCAACGTCCTGACTTTC | TRBJ2-6 | - | TRBV11-2 | TRBD2
CASSPLTGGQETQYF | TGTGCCAGCTCACCCCTAACAGGGGGCCAAGAGACCCAGTACTTC | TRBJ2-5 | - | TRBV18 | TRBD1
CASSRTGDYEQYF | TGTGCCAGCAGCCGGACAGGGGACTACGAGCAGTACTTC | TRBJ2-7 | - | TRBV11-1 | TRBD1
CASSDGLAPYEQYF | TGTGCCAGCAGCGATGGACTTGCTCCCTACGAGCAGTACTTC | TRBJ2-7 | - | TRBV9 | -
CASSLLGQSNQPQHF | TGTGCCAGCAGTTTATTAGGACAAAGCAATCAGCCCCAGCATTTT | TRBJ1-5 | - | TRBV28 | -
CASRRRDTGELFF | TGTGCCAGCCGGAGACGAGACACCGGGGAGCTGTTTTTT | TRBJ2-2 | - | TRBV28 | -
CASSTPGQGTNEQFF | TGTGCCAGTAGTACCCCGGGACAGGGGACGAATGAGCAGTTCTTC | TRBJ2-1 | - | TRBV19 | TRBD1
CASTSGGGERETQYF | TGTGCCAGCACCTCTGGGGGGGGAGAACGTGAGACCCAGTACTTC | TRBJ2-5 | - | TRBV7-8 | TRBD2
CASSLYRGSEQYF | TGTGCCAGCAGTTTATACAGGGGCAGCGAGCAGTACTTC | TRBJ2-7 | - | TRBV27 | TRBD1
CASSSGAGNTEAFF | TGCGCCAGCAGCTCGGGGGCAGGTAACACTGAAGCTTTCTTT | TRBJ1-1 | few | TRBV5-1 | -
CASSPSNDLGYTF | TGTGCCAGCTCACCTTCAAATGATCTTGGCTACACCTTC | TRBJ1-2 | - | TRBV18 | -
CASSRARGSGTEAFF | TGTGCCAGCAGTCGGGCCAGGGGGTCTGGGACTGAAGCTTTCTTT | TRBJ1-1 | - | TRBV6-6 | TRBD1
CASSEGPLSYEQYF | TGTGCCAGCAGTGAGGGTCCGCTATCCTACGAGCAGTACTTC | TRBJ2-7 | - | TRBV2 | -
CASSPPDIYEQYF | TGTGCCAGCAGCCCCCCCGATATTTACGAGCAGTACTTC | TRBJ2-7 | once | TRBV28 | -
CASSDKRVANYGYTF | TGCGCCAGCAGTGACAAGCGCGTAGCTAACTATGGCTACACCTTC | TRBJ1-2 | - | TRBV10-2 | -
CASSTRDRGRAEAFF | TGCGCCAGCAGCACACGGGACAGGGGACGGGCTGAAGCTTTCTTT | TRBJ1-1 | once | TRBV5-1 | TRBD1
CAISERGLLEQYF | TGTGCCATCAGTGAACGGGGGCTGCTGGAGCAGTACTTC | TRBJ2-7 | - | TRBV10-3 | -
CAISRNGGNEQFF | TGTGCCATCAGTAGAAATGGGGGCAATGAGCAGTTCTTC | TRBJ2-1 | - | TRBV10-3 | -